This T cell receptor beta chain was observed in a study of OX40 agonist ivuxolimab in advanced cancers. Looking at the study overall: Enrollees could have had prior anti-PD-1, anti-PD-L1 or anti-CTLA-4 therapy, which 40% to 45% had received. Study-wide results and limits: The authors did not determine the antigen specificity of the expanded peripheral T cells.

The CDR3 covers 17 residues. Germline assignment: CDR1 KGHSH and CDR2 LQKENI. Trimming took 0 bases from V and 3 from J; bases not matched to a gene: 11. The protocol was immunoSEQ multiplex PCR, while the TCRdb copy is restricted to in-frame clones and leaves out a portion. Of about 150,000 clones listed, about nine tenths are singletons. Worth noting for this clone: The antigen is unknown.

This sample comprised CD4+ or CD8+ T cells sorted from blood, obtained in a trial of the OX40 agonist ivuxolimab. The rearrangement uses TRBV18 and TRBJ2-7; TRBD1 agrees at 7 bases. This TCR derives from an adult with an advanced solid tumor such as melanoma, head and neck, liver or kidney cancer. The CDR3 nucleotides are TGTGCCAGCTCACCACCTCCAAGTGCGACAGGGATCTACGAGCAGTACTTC. Translating it yields CASSPPPSATGIYEQYF.